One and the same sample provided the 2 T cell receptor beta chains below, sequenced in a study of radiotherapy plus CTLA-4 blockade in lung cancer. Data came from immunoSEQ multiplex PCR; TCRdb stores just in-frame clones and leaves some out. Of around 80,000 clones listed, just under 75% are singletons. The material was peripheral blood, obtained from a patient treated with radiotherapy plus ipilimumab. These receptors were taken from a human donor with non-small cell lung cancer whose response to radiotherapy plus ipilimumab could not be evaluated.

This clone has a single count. CDR3 nucleotide sequence: TGCAGCGCCTTCTATGTGAACACTGAAGCTTTCTTT. It translates to CSAFYVNTEAFF. The chain joins TRBV29-1 to TRBJ1-1; D remains unclear. The V end was cut by 7 bases, the J end by 0 bases, with 9 bases between. This CDR3 has 12 residues. Germline V gene lookup returns CDR1 SQVTM and CDR2 ANQGSEA. The entire variable domain, with the rest obtained from reference TRBV29-1 and TRBJ1-1, is as follows: SAVISQKPSRDICQRGTSLTIQCQVDSQVTMMFWYRQQPGQSLTLIATANQGSEATYESGFVIDKFPISRPNLTFSTLTVSNMSPEDSSIYLCSAFYVNTEAFFGQGTRLTVV.

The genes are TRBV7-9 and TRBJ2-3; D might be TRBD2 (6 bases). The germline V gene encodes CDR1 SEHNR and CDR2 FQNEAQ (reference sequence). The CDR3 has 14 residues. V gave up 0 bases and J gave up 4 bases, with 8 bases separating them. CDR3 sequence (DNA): TGTGCCAGCAGCTTAGCCGGGGGAGCAGATACGCAGTATTTT. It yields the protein CASSLAGGADTQYF.